The present TCR beta chain was sequenced within a study of cytomegalovirus exposure and HLA in healthy donors. V lost 5 bases, J lost 6 bases, and 16 bases lay in between. Germline CDR1 and CDR2: MDHEN and SYDVKM. CDR3 length: 15 residues. Overall study findings and caveats: Researchers catalogued 150 or so TCR beta chains as cytomegalovirus-associated.

PCR was performed using 60 Vbeta and 13 Jbeta primers. Assay used: immunoSEQ multiplex PCR; TCRdb lists only in-frame clones, some missing. The table shows around 170,000 clones, with over 80% occurring only once. As concerns this clone: Antigen unknown.

The chain uses TRBV28 and TRBJ1-4; D is possibly TRBD1 (5 bases). Sequences were obtained from PBMCs. The source of this sequence is a man between 35 and 55 years old in good health and CMV-seronegative. CDR3 in amino acids: CASSLHGGGYEKLFF. The DNA for the CDR3 is TGTGCCAGCAGTCTGCATGGGGGAGGTTATGAAAAACTGTTTTTT.